What follows describes a single T cell receptor (beta chain). The antigen is undetermined. The data stem from a study of cytotoxic CD8 clonotypes in ibrutinib-treated CLL. Study results and limitations: Before falling back toward baseline at progression, clonality had risen at the time of ibrutinib response.

Produced via immunoSEQ multiplex PCR; TCRdb's table is partial and in-frame only. The table includes 150,000 to 200,000 clones, roughly 88% detected once. Germline CDR1 is SGHRS and CDR2 is YFSETQ. The CDR3 is made up of 16 amino acids. With V trimmed by 0 bases and J by 2 bases, 8 bases remained unmatched. The chain has TRBV5-1 and TRBJ2-7, with 7 nucleotides matching TRBD2. Sequencing used PBMCs, obtained at disease progression, from a patient treated with ibrutinib. The sequence was collected from a human donor with chronic lymphocytic leukemia. The CDR3 bases are TGCGCCAGCAGCTTGGCCGGGGGGTCGAGGGCCTACGAGCAGTACTTC. This gives the protein CASSLAGGSRAYEQYF.